These 19 T cell receptor beta chains were all obtained from the same sample, sequenced in a study of blood T cell repertoires in COVID-19. Clones were sequenced by immunoSEQ multiplex PCR, and TCRdb holds only the in-frame ones, with some missing. Here the sample spans roughly 360,000 clones, under 85% being singletons. The sequencing sample was made of PBMCs or T cells enriched from blood (not recorded which). The receptors originated from a woman in her 50s who had recovered from COVID-19.

V usage is TRBV9 and J usage is TRBJ2-3; TRBD2 matches at 8 bases. Germline V gene lookup returns CDR1 SGDLS and CDR2 YYNGEE. This CDR3 has 15 amino acids. After removal of 0 bases from V and 2 bases from J, the junction contained 2 bases not matched to a gene. CDR3 sequence (DNA): TGTGCCAGCAGCGTAGAACTAGCGGTCACAGATACGCAGTATTTT. This sequence encodes CASSVELAVTDTQYF.

The V and J genes are TRBV11-3 and TRBJ2-7, with 8 positions matching TRBD1. Germline V gene lookup returns CDR1 SGHNT and CDR2 YENEEA. The CDR3 covers 14 residues. V lost 5 bases, J lost 5 bases, and 8 bases stayed unmatched. The CDR3 spells CASSTGQGPDEQYF. The CDR3 coding sequence is TGTGCCAGCAGCACCGGACAGGGCCCCGACGAGCAGTACTTC.

The chain links TRBV2 to TRBJ1-5; the D gene is possibly TRBD1 (5 bases). The CDR3 has 15 amino acids. V was shortened by 3 bases and J by 3 bases, with 12 bases between the two germline ends. The V gene's germline CDR1 is SNHLY and CDR2 FYNNEI. This CDR3 is CASSEPGPINQPQHF. For the CDR3, the DNA is TGTGCCAGCAGTGAGCCAGGGCCTATCAATCAGCCCCAGCATTTT.

The chain has TRBV7-8 and TRBJ1-5; D unresolved. The CDR3 is 12 residues long. Germline assignment: CDR1 SGHVS and CDR2 FQNEAQ. With 1 base removed from V and 6 bases from J, the gap between germline ends came to 4 bases. CDR3 nucleotides: TGTGCCAGCAGCTTAGATATTCAGCCCCAGCATTTT. Translation gives CASSLDIQPQHF.

The J gene is TRBJ2-1, the V gene TRBV7-8; a possible D gene is TRBD2 (6 bases). CDR1 is SGHVS and CDR2 is FQNEAQ in the germline V gene. The CDR3 has 12 amino acids. V was shortened by 5 bases and J by 6 bases, with 8 bases between the two germline ends. This CDR3 is CASSPGLNEQFF. The CDR3 nucleotides are TGTGCCAGCAGCCCGGGACTCAATGAGCAGTTCTTC.

The sample holds a few counts of this clone. The rearrangement links TRBV12-3 or TRBV12-4 to TRBJ2-1, with no clear D. V gave up 6 bases and J gave up 5 bases, with 5 bases separating them. CDR3 length: 11 amino acids. CDR3 region: CASSYHNEQFF. CDR3 in DNA: TGTGCCAGCAGCTATCACAATGAGCAGTTCTTC.

The rearrangement joins TRBV7-2 to TRBJ2-7; 8 bases are a match to TRBD2. CDR1 and CDR2 from the germline V gene are SGHTA and FQGNSA. Trimming at V came to 5 bases and at J to 2 bases, leaving 11 bases not matched to a gene. CDR3 length: 16 residues. CDR3 sequence: CASSHYSGTNPYEQYF. The CDR3, as DNA: TGTGCCAGCAGCCATTATAGCGGGACAAATCCCTACGAGCAGTACTTC.

The rearrangement links TRBV7-2 to TRBJ2-2, with 10 positions matching TRBD2. Germline lookup yields CDR1 SGHTA and CDR2 FQGNSA. This CDR3 comprises 16 residues. With 2 bases clipped from V and 5 bases from J, the junction kept 5 bases outside the gene matches. DNA of the CDR3: TGTGCCAGCAGCTTAATTCCTAGCGGGGGAACCGGGGAGCTGTTTTTT. Its translation is CASSLIPSGGTGELFF.

This clone has more than one count but fewer than ten. This sample also contains other DNA sequences that code for the same CDR3. This rearrangement joins TRBV27 to TRBJ1-2, with D unclear. This CDR3 is built from 12 residues. Germline V gene lookup returns CDR1 MNHEY and CDR2 SMNVEV (reference sequence). Trimming removed 6 bases from V and 4 bases from J, with 9 bases in between. The CDR3 spells CASSARGYGYTF. In DNA form, the CDR3 reads TGTGCCAGCAGCGCTCGAGGCTATGGCTACACCTTC.

The chain is built from TRBV7-2 and TRBJ1-2, with D perhaps TRBD1 (6 bases). Trimming removed 2 bases from V and 2 bases from J, with 18 bases in between. The CDR3 is made up of 17 amino acids. Germline CDR1 reads SGHTA; CDR2 reads FQGNSA. The chain's CDR3 is CASSLPRTAHFNYGYTF. The CDR3 DNA sequence: TGTGCCAGCAGCTTACCCCGGACAGCCCATTTCAACTATGGCTACACCTTC. Full variable domain (missing parts from reference TRBV7-2 and TRBJ1-2): GAGVSQSPSNKVTEKGKDVELRCDPISGHTALYWYRQSLGQGLEFLIYFQGNSAPDKSGLPSDRFSAERTGGSVSTLTIQRTQQEDSAVYLCASSLPRTAHFNYGYTFGSGTRLTVV.

This clone was detected only once. The gene calls are TRBV29-1 and TRBJ1-3; weak D call: TRBD1 (5 bases). V lost 6 bases and J lost 2, with 11 bases in between. The CDR3 is made up of 13 amino acids. Germline V lookup: CDR1 SQVTM, CDR2 ANQGSEA. DNA for the CDR3: TGCAGCGTATCAACGGGGGCTGGAAACACCATATATTTT. Residues: CSVSTGAGNTIYF. Complete variable domain (other parts from reference TRBV29-1 and TRBJ1-3): SAVISQKPSRDICQRGTSLTIQCQVDSQVTMMFWYRQQPGQSLTLIATANQGSEATYESGFVIDKFPISRPNLTFSTLTVSNMSPEDSSIYLCSVSTGAGNTIYFGEGSWLTVV.

The chain is built from TRBV19 and TRBJ2-5; maybe TRBD1 (5 bases). Trimming took off 4 bases at V and 1 base at J, with 7 bases between the two ends. CDR1 is LNHDA, CDR2 SQIVND, per germline (reference sequence). The CDR3 consists of 13 residues. CDR3 DNA: TGTGCCAGTAGTACGACAGTCCAAGAGACCCAGTACTTC. Translating gives CASSTTVQETQYF.

This clone was seen a handful of times. The CDR3: CAISASGQPGGYTF. In nucleotides, the CDR3 is TGTGCCATCAGTGCTTCGGGACAGCCCGGGGGCTACACCTTC. This chain connects TRBV10-3 to TRBJ1-2, with TRBD1 identical over 7 bases. Germline V gene data show CDR1 as ENHRY and CDR2 as SYGVKD. With V trimmed by 4 bases and J by 8 bases, 10 bases remained unmatched. The CDR3 length is 14 residues.

The chain carries TRBV9 and TRBJ2-7; 12 bases match TRBD1. Looked up from germline, CDR1 is SGDLS and CDR2 is YYNGEE. The CDR3 sequence is 16 residues long. J gave up 7 bases and V 4 bases, and 12 bases lay outside the gene matches. The CDR3 DNA reads TGTGCCAGCAGCCCGGGGGTGGGACAGGGGGCGAGGGAGCAGTACTTC. This encodes CASSPGVGQGAREQYF.

The chain recombines TRBV7-8 with TRBJ1-1; D not resolved. This CDR3 has 15 residues. Germline-derived CDR1 and CDR2 are SGHVS and FQNEAQ. The CDR3 loop is CASHLVRMRPTEAFF. The CDR3, as DNA: TGTGCAAGCCACCTGGTGAGGATGAGACCCACTGAAGCTTTCTTT.

The CDR3 region is CASSLVGGKDRAFF. CDR3 in DNA: TGTGCCAGCAGCTTAGTTGGGGGCAAGGATCGAGCTTTCTTT. V gene TRBV7-6 combines with J gene TRBJ1-1; D perhaps matches TRBD1 (6 bases). The CDR3 extends over 14 amino acids. The germline V gene encodes CDR1 SGHVS and CDR2 FNYEAQ. Trimming stripped 1 base from V and 10 bases from J, with 16 bases between.

V is TRBV30 and J is TRBJ1-6; no reliable D call. V was cut by 2 bases and J by 5 bases, with 7 bases left in between. The CDR3 is made up of 13 amino acids. Germline assignment: CDR1 GTSNPN and CDR2 SVGIG (reference sequence). CDR3 coding DNA: TGTGCCTGGAGTTCCGGGAATAATTCACCCCTCCACTTT. Protein: CAWSSGNNSPLHF.

J is TRBJ1-5 and V is TRBV5-6; 10 bases agree with TRBD1. J lost 2 bases, V lost 4 bases, and 9 bases had no gene match. Germline values: CDR1 SGHDT, CDR2 YYEEEE. The CDR3 totals 17 residues. The CDR3 DNA reads TGTGCCAGCAGCCCGCCGAGCGACAGGGGGCGCAATCAGCCCCAGCATTTT. Encoded protein: CASSPPSDRGRNQPQHF.

In its sample, this clone was seen a few times. The rearrangement joins TRBV6-5 to TRBJ2-7, with TRBD1 as a possible D gene (6 bases). V dropped 0 bases and J dropped 1 base, with 13 bases sitting between them. Germline V CDR1 and CDR2: MNHEY, SVGAGI. This CDR3 region has 16 residues. The CDR3 DNA follows: TGTGCCAGCAGTTACTCGAAATTCACAGGGTCCTACGAGCAGTACTTC. Its translation: CASSYSKFTGSYEQYF.